The sequence of this T cell receptor beta chain was determined in a study of T cell responses to AZD1222 COVID-19 vaccine. Concerning this clone: The antigen remains undetermined.

Whether given at about 4 or about 12 weeks, second doses were pooled. This CDR3 is 12 amino acids long. The germline V and J ends were trimmed by 5 bases and 5 bases, with 7 bases remaining between them. Notes on the study in general: Reportedly, nearly half of unique spike TCRs recognized epitopes outside B.1.351/B.1.1.7 mutations. Samples come after the peak T cell response, not at day 14. The donor group comprised mostly white British people and more females; the analysis possibly underestimated clonal diversity.

Repertoires were generated with immunoSEQ multiplex PCR, while TCRdb's copy carries only in-frame clones and drops some. The sample comprises tens of thousands of clones, more than 90% of which are singletons, and roughly 5% rests with the top ten. The sequence was obtained from an adult who received the AZD1222 COVID-19 vaccine. This specimen consisted of peripheral blood, obtained 28 days after the second AZD1222 dose. The chain combines TRBV12-3 or TRBV12-4 with TRBJ1-5; possible D gene TRBD1, 5 bases. This CDR3 is CASSPGYQPQHF. For the CDR3, the DNA is TGTGCCAGCAGTCCAGGGTATCAGCCCCAGCATTTT.